Listed below are T cell receptor beta chains from one sample, sequenced in a study of shared clonotypes between healthy human individuals. TCRdb keeps only in-frame clones here, not all; method: immunoSEQ multiplex PCR. This table has 2 million to 3 million clones, 80% to 95% appearing once. The sequenced material came from naive CD4+ T cells from PBMCs. The receptors originated from a man aged 18 to 29 in good health. Some clones in this sample may be carry-over from other donors' samples. Both conserved end residues are part of each CDR3. The D gene is left open where the match is weak. Only some rows state a clone size, as once, few, many or a class for expanded clones.

J gene	V gene	clone size	D gene	CDR3 DNA	CDR3 protein
TRBJ1-1	TRBV5-5	.	TRBD1	TGTGCCAGCAGCTTGGGACAGGGCTTCGCTGAAGCTTTCTTT	CASSLGQGFAEAFF
TRBJ2-1	TRBV9	.	TRBD2	TGTGCCAGCAGCGTCTCTAGCGGGAACAATGAGCAGTTCTTC	CASSVSSGNNEQFF
TRBJ2-7	TRBV7-3	.	TRBD1	TGTGCCAGCAGCCACCGACAGGGCGGCTACGAGCAGTACTTC	CASSHRQGGYEQYF
TRBJ2-3	TRBV2	.	.	TGTGCCAGCGGGCTAGCGCCCAGCACAGATACGCAGTATTTT	CASGLAPSTDTQYF
TRBJ2-5	TRBV2	.	.	TGTGCCAGCAGTGCAGGGGGAGGGACGGGGACCCAGTACTTC	CASSAGGGTGTQYF
TRBJ1-4	TRBV5-6	.	.	TGTGCCAGCAGCCGAGATCGACAGTCATTTGAAAAACTGTTTTTT	CASSRDRQSFEKLFF
TRBJ1-1	TRBV6-1	few	.	TGTGCCAGCAGACTTGCGGGGAACACTGAAGCTTTCTTT	CASRLAGNTEAFF
TRBJ2-1	TRBV7-3	.	TRBD2	TGTGCCAGCAGCCCTAAGCGGGAGAGCTACAATGAGCAGTTCTTC	CASSPKRESYNEQFF
TRBJ1-2	TRBV2	few	TRBD1	TGTGCCAGCAGAAGGGACAGTTATGGCTACACCTTC	CASRRDSYGYTF
TRBJ2-1	TRBV11-1	.	.	TGTGCCAGCAGCTTATGGGGAGGGTCTGGCAGGGGCTACAATGAGCAGTTCTTC	CASSLWGGSGRGYNEQFF
TRBJ2-7	TRBV6-6	.	TRBD2	TGTGCCAGCAGATTAACTACTAGCGCACTTCCCTACGAGCAGTACTTC	CASRLTTSALPYEQYF
TRBJ2-3	TRBV29-1	.	.	TGCAGCGCGGCCCGGCGTGCAGATACGCAGTATTTT	CSAARRADTQYF
TRBJ1-4	TRBV6-5	.	.	TGTGCCAGCAGCCCCGGCCCGCGGGGAAAACTGTTTTTT	CASSPGPRGKLFF